A selection of T cell receptor beta chains follows, all from one sample in a study of T cell responses to AZD1222 COVID-19 vaccine. Assay: immunoSEQ multiplex PCR; the TCRdb copy retains only in-frame clones and omits some. The sample holds about 92,000 clones; under 90% are singletons and the top ten take approximately 10%. The sample was peripheral blood, taken on day 0 of AZD1222 vaccination. The receptors were sampled from an adult in good health. Each CDR3 is given with its conserved first and last residue. A D gene is named only where the DNA matches it firmly. Not every row has a clone size; where given, it reads once, few, many or a size class.

14,TRBV5-1,TRBD1,TRBJ1-1,NA,TGCGCCAGCAGCTTACGACAGGGCGACACTGAAGCTTTCTTT,CASSLRQGDTEAFF
12,TRBV30,NA,TRBJ2-3,NA,TGTGCCTGGAGTGATCATCGAAATACGCAGTATTTT,CAWSDHRNTQYF
14,TRBV27,NA,TRBJ1-4,NA,TGTGCCAGCAGTTTGCAGTCCCACCTGCGAAAACTGTTTTTT,CASSLQSHLRKLFF
14,TRBV7-2,TRBD1,TRBJ1-4,NA,TGTGCCAGCAGCTCGGACAGGGGGCCTGAAAAACTGTTTTTT,CASSSDRGPEKLFF
16,TRBV5-1,TRBD1,TRBJ1-4,NA,TGCGCCAGCAGCTTGGGCAGGGGGCTCAATAATGAAAAACTGTTTTTT,CASSLGRGLNNEKLFF
17,TRBV5-1,TRBD2,TRBJ2-1,NA,TGCGCCAGCAGCCCCCCGTTACTAGCGGGCGGTGTCAATGAGCAGTTCTTC,CASSPPLLAGGVNEQFF
14,TRBV12-5,NA,TRBJ2-1,NA,TGTGCTAGTGGTCCGGGACCAGGCTACAATGAGCAGTTCTTC,CASGPGPGYNEQFF
14,TRBV5-1,NA,TRBJ2-2,NA,TGCGCCAGCGCACGCGGGCAGGGCGCCGGGGAGCTGTTTTTT,CASARGQGAGELFF
13,TRBV10-3,NA,TRBJ1-5,NA,TGTGCCATCAGTGAGTCGGGGGTACAGCCCCAGCATTTT,CAISESGVQPQHF
17,TRBV19,NA,TRBJ1-5,few,TGTGCCAGTAGTAGTTACCGGGACTTAGATAGCAATCAGCCCCAGCATTTT,CASSSYRDLDSNQPQHF
16,TRBV28,TRBD1,TRBJ1-6,few,TGTGCCAGCAGTTTCTACAGGGGGTCCTATAATTCACCCCTCCACTTT,CASSFYRGSYNSPLHF
13,TRBV6-5,TRBD1,TRBJ2-7,NA,TGTGCCAGCCTTGGGTGGGACAGCTACGAGCAGTACTTC,CASLGWDSYEQYF
14,TRBV30,NA,TRBJ2-1,NA,TGTGCCTGGAGCGGGGGGAAGGGGGTCAATGAGCAGTTCTTC,CAWSGGKGVNEQFF
15,TRBV19,TRBD2,TRBJ2-3,NA,TGTGCCAGTAGTAGCAGGACTAGCGGAACAGATACGCAGTATTTT,CASSSRTSGTDTQYF
15,TRBV19,NA,TRBJ2-7,NA,TGTGCCAGTAGTATAGGACAGTCTTTCTCCTACGAGCAGTACTTC,CASSIGQSFSYEQYF
15,TRBV3-1/TRBV3-2,NA,TRBJ2-1,NA,TGTGCCAGCAGCCACAGGGGGGTCTCCTACAATGAGCAGTTCTTC,CASSHRGVSYNEQFF
15,TRBV5-1,NA,TRBJ2-7,NA,TGCGCCAGCAGCCTAATCCTGGGACAACCGGGCGAGCAGTACTTC,CASSLILGQPGEQYF
13,TRBV19,NA,TRBJ1-1,NA,TGTGCCAGTAACCGTCAGGGCAACACTGAAGCTTTCTTT,CASNRQGNTEAFF
15,TRBV27,TRBD1,TRBJ2-2,NA,TGTGCCAGCAGGCCGGGACAGGCGAACACCGGGGAGCTGTTTTTT,CASRPGQANTGELFF
15,TRBV6-5,NA,TRBJ1-2,NA,TGTGCCAGCCGGGCGGGAGGAACTATTCCGGATGGCTACACCTTC,CASRAGGTIPDGYTF
15,TRBV7-2,NA,TRBJ1-3,few,TGTGCCAGCAGCTTAGAAGTTCTCCCTGGAAACACCATATATTTT,CASSLEVLPGNTIYF
14,TRBV28,TRBD2,TRBJ2-7,NA,TGTGCCAGCAGCCTTAGCGGGAGGGCCTACGAGCAGTACTTC,CASSLSGRAYEQYF
16,TRBV7-2,TRBD2,TRBJ2-3,NA,TGTGCCAGCAGCTTAGGAGCGGGGGGTTCTGCAGATACGCAGTATTTT,CASSLGAGGSADTQYF
15,TRBV6-6,NA,TRBJ2-1,NA,TGTGCCAGCAGTTACGGGACCCCTACCTACAATGAGCAGTTCTTC,CASSYGTPTYNEQFF
13,TRBV18,NA,TRBJ2-7,once,TGTGCCAGCTCACCAATCAGCTCCTACGAGCAGTACTTC,CASSPISSYEQYF
16,TRBV5-6,TRBD1,TRBJ2-7,medium-sized,TGTGCCAGCAGCTCCGGGGGGACAGGGGGCTCCTACGAGCAGTACTTC,CASSSGGTGGSYEQYF
13,TRBV19,TRBD2,TRBJ2-1,NA,TGTGCCACGGCTAGCGGACCCTACAATGAGCAGTTCTTC,CATASGPYNEQFF
15,TRBV30,TRBD1,TRBJ1-6,NA,TGTGCCTGGACCAGGGACAGCACCTATAATTCACCCCTCCACTTT,CAWTRDSTYNSPLHF
16,TRBV18,NA,TRBJ1-4,NA,TGTGCCAGCTCATTCCAGACGGTTACAACTAATGAAAAACTGTTTTTT,CASSFQTVTTNEKLFF
13,TRBV10-1,TRBD1,TRBJ1-4,NA,TGCGCCAGCGGCCGGGACAGGGATGGAAAACTGTTTTTT,CASGRDRDGKLFF
18,TRBV2,TRBD2,TRBJ2-2,NA,TGTGCCAGCAGTGAGAGGACTAGCGTCAGGGGGAACACCGGGGAGCTGTTTTTT,CASSERTSVRGNTGELFF
18,TRBV28,TRBD1,TRBJ1-5,NA,TGTGCCAGCAGTTTACCTCCGCCACAGGGGGTAAGCAATCAGCCCCAGCATTTT,CASSLPPPQGVSNQPQHF
17,TRBV7-9,NA,TRBJ1-2,NA,TGTGCCAGCAGCCCCCCCCCTCCGGGGACACTCAACTATGGCTACACCTTC,CASSPPPPGTLNYGYTF
16,TRBV7-2,TRBD2,TRBJ2-7,NA,TGTGCCAGCAGCTCCTCTTCTAGCGGGGGGGCGTTCGAGCAGTACTTC,CASSSSSSGGAFEQYF
12,TRBV29-1,TRBD1,TRBJ1-1,NA,TGCAGCGTTGAAAGTTGGGACAGAGAAGCTTTCTTT,CSVESWDREAFF
16,TRBV21-1,NA,TRBJ2-2,NA,TGTGCCAGCAGCAAAGGTGCAGGGTCGGCCACCGGGGAGCTGTTTTTT,CASSKGAGSATGELFF
15,TRBV7-6,TRBD2,TRBJ2-1,NA,TGTGCCAGCAGCTCTTTCGGGGGGTCCTACAATGAGCAGTTCTTC,CASSSFGGSYNEQFF
15,TRBV3-1/TRBV3-2,NA,TRBJ2-7,NA,TGTGCCAGCAGCCAAGCCGGGACGACGACCTACGAGCAGTACTTC,CASSQAGTTTYEQYF
13,TRBV6-5,NA,TRBJ1-1,NA,TGTGCCAGCAACCGACCCAGGGGCACTGAAGCTTTCTTT,CASNRPRGTEAFF
14,TRBV5-5,TRBD1,TRBJ2-7,NA,TGTGCCAGCAGCTTCGGGACAGGGGGTTACGAGCAGTACTTC,CASSFGTGGYEQYF
16,TRBV6-5,NA,TRBJ2-3,NA,TGTGCCAGCAGTTACTCTGGGGGGCAGGACGAAGATACGCAGTATTTT,CASSYSGGQDEDTQYF
14,TRBV21-1,NA,TRBJ1-2,NA,TGTGCCAGCAGATGGGGGTCAGCTAACTATGGCTACACCTTC,CASRWGSANYGYTF
15,TRBV3-1/TRBV3-2,TRBD1,TRBJ1-4,NA,TGTGCCAGCAGCCACTCGGGACAGGCTAATGAAAAACTGTTTTTT,CASSHSGQANEKLFF
14,TRBV6-5,NA,TRBJ1-2,NA,TGTGCCAGCAGATCCGCAGGCGGGGGCTATGGCTACACCTTC,CASRSAGGGYGYTF
14,TRBV30,NA,TRBJ2-7,NA,TGTGCCTGGAGATCGACCGCCCCCTCCTACGAGCAGTACTTC,CAWRSTAPSYEQYF
14,TRBV5-5,NA,TRBJ1-2,NA,TGTGCCAGCAGCTTGAGTCGGGGGAACTATGGCTACACCTTC,CASSLSRGNYGYTF